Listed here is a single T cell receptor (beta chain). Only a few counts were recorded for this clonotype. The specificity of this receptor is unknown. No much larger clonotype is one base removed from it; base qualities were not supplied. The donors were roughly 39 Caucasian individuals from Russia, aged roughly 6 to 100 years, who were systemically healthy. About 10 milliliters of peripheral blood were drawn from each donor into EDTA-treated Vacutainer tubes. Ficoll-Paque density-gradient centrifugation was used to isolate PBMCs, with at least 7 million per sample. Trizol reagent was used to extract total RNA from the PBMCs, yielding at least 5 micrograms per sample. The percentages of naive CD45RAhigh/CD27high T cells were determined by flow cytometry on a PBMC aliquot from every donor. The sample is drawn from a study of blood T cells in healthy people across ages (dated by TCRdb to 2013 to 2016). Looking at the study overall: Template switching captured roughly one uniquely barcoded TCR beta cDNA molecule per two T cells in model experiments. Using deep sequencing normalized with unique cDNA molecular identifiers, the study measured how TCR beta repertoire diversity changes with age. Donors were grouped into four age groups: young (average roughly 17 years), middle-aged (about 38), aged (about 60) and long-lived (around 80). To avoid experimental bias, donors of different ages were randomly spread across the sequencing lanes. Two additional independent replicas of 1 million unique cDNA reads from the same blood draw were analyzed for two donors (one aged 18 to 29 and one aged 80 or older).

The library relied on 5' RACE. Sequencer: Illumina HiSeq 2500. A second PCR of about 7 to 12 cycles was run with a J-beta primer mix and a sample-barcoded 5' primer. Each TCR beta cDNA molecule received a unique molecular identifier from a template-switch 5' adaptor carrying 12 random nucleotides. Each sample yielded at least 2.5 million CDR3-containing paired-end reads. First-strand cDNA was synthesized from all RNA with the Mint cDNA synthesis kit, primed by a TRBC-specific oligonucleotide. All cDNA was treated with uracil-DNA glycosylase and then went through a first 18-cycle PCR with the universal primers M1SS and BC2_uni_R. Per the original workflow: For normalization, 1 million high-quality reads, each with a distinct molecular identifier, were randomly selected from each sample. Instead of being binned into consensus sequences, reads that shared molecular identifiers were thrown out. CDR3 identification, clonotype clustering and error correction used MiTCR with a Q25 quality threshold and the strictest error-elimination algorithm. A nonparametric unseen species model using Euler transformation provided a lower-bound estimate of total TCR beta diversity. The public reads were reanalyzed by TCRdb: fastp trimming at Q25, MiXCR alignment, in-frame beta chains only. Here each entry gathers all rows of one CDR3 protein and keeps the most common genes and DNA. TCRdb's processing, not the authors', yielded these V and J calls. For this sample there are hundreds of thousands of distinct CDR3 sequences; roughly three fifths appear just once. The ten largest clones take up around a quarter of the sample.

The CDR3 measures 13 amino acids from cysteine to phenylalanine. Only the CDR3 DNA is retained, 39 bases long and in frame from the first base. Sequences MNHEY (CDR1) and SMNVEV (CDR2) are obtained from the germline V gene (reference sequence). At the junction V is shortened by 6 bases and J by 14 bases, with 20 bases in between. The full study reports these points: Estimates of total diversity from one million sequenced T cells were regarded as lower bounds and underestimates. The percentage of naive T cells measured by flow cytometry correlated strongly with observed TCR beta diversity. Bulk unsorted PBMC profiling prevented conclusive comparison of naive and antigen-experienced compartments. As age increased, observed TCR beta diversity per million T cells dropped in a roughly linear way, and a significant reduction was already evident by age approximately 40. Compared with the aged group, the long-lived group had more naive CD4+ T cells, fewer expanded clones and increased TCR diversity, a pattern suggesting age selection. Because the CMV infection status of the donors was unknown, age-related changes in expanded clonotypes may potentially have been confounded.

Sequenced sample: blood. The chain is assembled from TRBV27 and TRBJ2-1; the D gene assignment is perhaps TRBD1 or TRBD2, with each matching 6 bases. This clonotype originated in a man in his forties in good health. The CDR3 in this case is CASRIPLLGGEFF. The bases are TGTGCCAGCAGGATCCCCCTATTGGGGGGCGAGTTCTTC.